This T cell receptor (beta chain) comes out of a study of CD8 T cells in ankylosing spondylitis. Each CDR3 protein is one row after TCRdb ran MiXCR on the 5' RACE reads. The data contain approximately 260,000 distinct CDR3 sequences, roughly 8.6% of them singletons. The length of the CDR3 is 14 residues. Germline CDR1 reads SEHNR; CDR2 reads FQNEAQ (reference sequence). V dropped 3 bases and J dropped 1 base, with 9 bases sitting between them. This clonotype was picked up many times. Its matching antigen is unknown. Regarding the study as a whole: CD8+ by phenotype, disease-linked clones were relatively rare in peripheral blood. Some of the motif variants had earlier been found in reactive arthritis patients' fluid and blood.

Material for sequencing was blood, either unsorted or a sorted T cell fraction (not recorded which). The rearrangement uses TRBV7-9 and TRBJ1-1; a possible D gene is TRBD1 (6 bases). This receptor was taken from a male donor with ankylosing spondylitis or in good health (not recorded which). The DNA of the CDR3 is TGTGCCAGCAGCTTTCAGGGGCGGAACACTGAAGCTTTCTTT. It translates to CASSFQGRNTEAFF.